This TCR beta chain was observed in a study of T cell changes during pregnancy in multiple sclerosis (dated by TCRdb to the late 2010s). With respect to the entire study: Changes in the T cell repertoire over the course of pregnancy were examined in this study in women with multiple sclerosis.

A word on this clone: Its antigen is still unknown. Within one base of it there is no much larger clone, and no base qualities were kept.

The CDR3 starts with the cysteine, ends with the phenylalanine, and has 15 residues. Only the CDR3 portion is preserved as DNA: 45 bases, with reading frame beginning at the first base. Sequences MNHEY (CDR1) and SVGAGI (CDR2) are obtained from the germline V gene. V gives up 5 bases and J gives up 2 bases, and the segment between their germline ends measures 13 bases. The library was produced with the immunoSEQ multiplex PCR assay. Held by TCRdb, this immuneACCESS table contains in-frame sequences only and omits some clones. Under half of the omission traces to an unresolved V gene where checked; the cause of the rest is unknown. The sample has around 99,000 clones on record, around 92% of them singletons. The ten largest clones take up approximately 2.6% of the sample.

Here the sequenced sample was peripheral blood, taken in the first trimester of pregnancy. The chain couples TRBV6-5 to TRBJ2-1; the D region possibly corresponds to TRBD2 (5 bases align). The receptor's source is a female donor with multiple sclerosis, enrolled in a pregnancy study. The nucleotide sequence is given as TGTGCCAGCAGTCCCATCCGGGGAGCCTACAATGAGCAGTTCTTC. Its protein reads: CASSPIRGAYNEQFF.